Below are 21 T cell receptor beta chains sequenced from a single sample in a study of T cells in Graves' hyperthyroidism and ophthalmopathy. The CDR3 regions of TCR beta were amplified from RNA transcripts. During a first-round RT-PCR of the TCR CDR3, the HTBI primer set was used. TCRdb re-derived calls from the multiplex PCR reads in MiXCR, one entry per CDR3 protein. The sample records roughly 580,000 distinct CDR3 sequences, about half being singletons. Sequencing used peripheral blood or thyroid tissue (not recorded which). Every receptor here comes from a woman between 18 and 29 years old with Graves' hyperthyroidism.

As for this clonotype: Compared with germline, one end of the junction differs, possibly owing to a read error. The gene calls are TRBV2 and TRBJ2-5; 13 nucleotides agree with TRBD2. Germline V CDR1 and CDR2: SNHLY, FYNNEI. This CDR3 is built from 16 residues. The CDR3 loop is CTSSNLLAGGQETQYF. CDR3 bases: TGTACCAGCAGCAATTTACTAGCGGGAGGGCAAGAGACCCAGTACTTC.

The chain uses TRBV25-1 and TRBJ1-1, with D unresolved. The germline V gene encodes CDR1 MGHDK and CDR2 SYGVNS. V was shortened by 8 bases and J by 4 bases, with 14 bases between the two germline ends. The CDR3 spans 13 residues. The CDR3 sequence is CASGGREGTEAFF. The CDR3 DNA follows: TGTGCCAGCGGTGGGCGCGAGGGCACTGAAGCTTTCTTT.

There are many counts of this clonotype. This chain joins TRBV7-2 and TRBJ1-6, with D possibly being TRBD1 (6 bases). Germline CDR1 is SGHTA and CDR2 is FQGNSA. Trimming took 3 bases from V and 5 from J, leaving 8 bases between them. This CDR3 is 14 amino acids long. CDR3 protein: CASSFRDNNSPLHF. Here the CDR3 DNA reads TGTGCCAGCAGCTTCCGGGACAATAATTCACCCCTCCACTTT.

To note about this clonotype: A read error may be the cause here, since a much bigger clone is one base away. This rearrangement joins TRBV9 to TRBJ1-5; tentatively, D is TRBD1 (5 bases). Per germline, CDR1 SGDLS and CDR2 YYNGEE. There are 14 residues in the CDR3. The CDR3 protein is CDSSDDSSNQPQHF. The CDR3 nucleotides are TGTGACAGCAGCGATGACAGTAGCAATCAGCCCCAGCATTTT. Variable domain in full (rest from reference TRBV9 and TRBJ1-5): DSGVTQTPKHLITATGQRVTLRCSPRSGDLSVYWYQQSLDQGLQFLIQYYNGEERAKGNILERFSAQQFPDLHSELNLSSLELGDSALYFCDSSDDSSNQPQHFGDGTRLSIL.

The V gene is TRBV2, the J gene TRBJ2-7; 9 bases map to TRBD1. V lost 1 base and J lost 3; bases outside the gene matches: 4. Germline CDR1 and CDR2: SNHLY and FYNNEI. This CDR3 comprises 15 residues. For the CDR3, the DNA is TGTGCCAGCAGTGAAGGGGCGGGACAGGGCTACGAGCAGTACTTC. It is translated as CASSEGAGQGYEQYF.

This clonotype was counted ten times or more. The chain carries TRBV20-1 and TRBJ2-7, with TRBD2 as a possible D gene (5 bases). The ends were cut back, 0 bases at V and 2 bases at J, with 8 bases in the middle. The CDR3 runs to 13 residues. The germline V gene has CDR1 DFQATT and CDR2 SNEGSKA (reference sequence). The CDR3 nucleotides read TGCAGTGCTAGAGATACCGGGACCTACGAGCAGTACTTC. The encoded protein is CSARDTGTYEQYF.

This clonotype was recorded a few times. V gene TRBV20-1 combines with J gene TRBJ1-2; 7 bases are shared with TRBD1. The CDR3 contains 14 residues. Germline lookup yields CDR1 DFQATT and CDR2 SNEGSKA (reference sequence). V gave up 5 bases and J gave up 4 bases; unmatched junction bases: 10. In DNA form, the CDR3 reads TGCAGTGCTGGAAAGGGGGCGGCGGGCTATGGCTACACCTTC. This translates into CSAGKGAAGYGYTF.

This clonotype has at least ten counts. This sequence joins TRBV7-6 and TRBJ1-4, with 9 bases matching TRBD1. V gave up 1 base and J gave up 9 bases; unmatched junction bases: 3. There are 14 residues in the CDR3. From germline, CDR1 is SGHVS and CDR2 FNYEAQ. The CDR3 region is CASSLEGQGKKLFF. The CDR3 region has the DNA TGTGCCAGCAGCTTAGAGGGACAGGGCAAAAAACTGTTTTTT.

The chain employs TRBV25-1 and TRBJ2-7, with D possibly being TRBD2 (5 bases). The CDR3 loop spans 15 amino acids. V lost 5 bases, J lost 4 bases, and 18 bases lay in between. Germline values: CDR1 MGHDK, CDR2 SYGVNS. The chain's CDR3 is CASSLAGLPLYEQYF. The CDR3 DNA follows: TGTGCCAGCAGTTTGGCAGGACTGCCACTTTACGAGCAGTACTTC.

The chain employs TRBV24-1 and TRBJ2-5; maybe TRBD2 (6 bases). The CDR3 has 15 residues. Trimming stripped 6 bases from V and 2 bases from J, with 15 bases between. Germline V gene data show CDR1 as KGHDR and CDR2 as SFDVKD. CDR3 in amino acids: CATSSIRDSQETQYF. The CDR3 nucleotides are TGTGCCACCAGTAGTATCCGGGACTCACAAGAGACCCAGTACTTC.

This clonotype turned up a few times. The chain carries TRBV19 and TRBJ1-5; D not resolved. This CDR3 has 14 amino acids. V gave up 7 bases and J gave up 0 bases, with 10 bases separating them. Per germline, CDR1 LNHDA and CDR2 SQIVND (reference sequence). The CDR3 here is CASTSGYSNQPQHF. Written as DNA, the CDR3 is TGTGCCAGTACCAGCGGCTATAGCAATCAGCCCCAGCATTTT.

This clonotype was picked up many times. The V call is TRBV2, the J call TRBJ1-1, with a possible D match to TRBD1 (5 bases). This CDR3 is built from 14 residues. Germline CDR1 is SNHLY and CDR2 is FYNNEI. V was shortened by 4 bases and J by 1 base, with 10 bases between the two germline ends. CDR3 amino acids: CASSARVGNTEAFF. The CDR3 DNA follows: TGTGCCAGCAGTGCCAGGGTCGGGAACACTGAAGCTTTCTTT.

This clonotype turned up a few times. The gene calls are TRBV24-1 and TRBJ2-7; D is unclear. CDR1 and CDR2 from the germline V gene are KGHDR and SFDVKD. The CDR3 extends over 15 amino acids. Trimming left V 3 bases short and J 3 bases short, with 14 bases between. The CDR3 is CATSDERMGIYEQYF. The CDR3 DNA sequence: TGTGCCACCAGTGATGAACGGATGGGAATCTACGAGCAGTACTTC.

This clonotype occurred many times. This rearrangement joins TRBV29-1 to TRBJ1-4; no firm D call. Germline-derived CDR1 and CDR2 are SQVTM and ANQGSEA. V was cut by 4 bases and J by 1 base, with 10 bases left in between. This CDR3 has 14 residues. Written as DNA, the CDR3 is TGCAGCGTTGCAGAATCGGGAACTAATGAAAAACTGTTTTTT. Encoded protein: CSVAESGTNEKLFF.

The rearrangement joins TRBV7-3 to TRBJ1-5; D is undetermined. The CDR3 length is 12 residues. Per the germline V gene, CDR1 is SGHTA and CDR2 is FQGTGA. V lost 1 base and J lost 5, with 3 bases in between. CDR3 nucleotide sequence: TGTGCCAGCAGCTTAAATGATCAGCCCCAGCATTTT. Amino acids: CASSLNDQPQHF. Full variable domain (remainder filled in from reference TRBV7-3 and TRBJ1-5): GAGVSQTPSNKVTEKGKYVELRCDPISGHTALYWYRQSLGQGPEFLIYFQGTGAADDSGLPNDRFFAVRPEGSVSTLKIQRTERGDSAVYLCASSLNDQPQHFGDGTRLSIL.

This clonotype was picked up a small number of times. The chain links TRBV9 to TRBJ1-5; D not certain. Looked up from germline, CDR1 is SGDLS and CDR2 is YYNGEE. V gave up 4 bases and J gave up 4 bases, with 9 bases separating them. This CDR3 region has 13 residues. The CDR3 region is CASSQTLNQPQHF. The DNA of the CDR3 is TGTGCCAGCAGCCAGACACTGAATCAGCCCCAGCATTTT.

This clonotype came up once. This chain joins TRBV7-9 and TRBJ1-5; tentatively, D is TRBD1 (5 bases). The CDR3 covers 15 residues. V lost 6 bases and J lost 1, with 13 bases in between. Germline V gene data show CDR1 as SEHNR and CDR2 as FQNEAQ (reference sequence). The DNA of the CDR3 is TGTGCCAGCAGTTTATCCAGGGTGAGCAATCAGCCCCAGCATTTT. Amino acid sequence: CASSLSRVSNQPQHF.

This clonotype was recorded only once. The V call is TRBV12-3 or TRBV12-4, the J call TRBJ1-1; D is possibly TRBD1 (5 bases). Trimming pared 5 bases from V and 4 bases from J, leaving 17 bases between. This CDR3 contains 15 residues. The CDR3 nucleotides are TGTGCCAGCAGTCGAGATCGGTTTAGGGGCACTGAAGCTTTCTTT. Amino acid sequence: CASSRDRFRGTEAFF.

A word on this clonotype: Here the CDR3 omits its conserved ending phenylalanine or tryptophan, so a read error is the likely source. The J gene is TRBJ2-7, the V gene TRBV9; D perhaps matches TRBD2 (6 bases). The germline CDR1 and CDR2 sequences are SGDLS and YYNGEE. There are 13 residues in the CDR3. V dropped 4 bases and J dropped 6 bases, with 14 bases sitting between them. The CDR3 nucleotides read TGTGCCAGCAGCCAAGATCTCGGGGGCGAGCAGTACCTC. Translating it yields CASSQDLGGEQYL.

The chain is built from TRBV28 and TRBJ1-5; D unclear. The V end lost 3 bases, the J end lost 7 bases, and 16 bases lay between the germline ends. CDR1 and CDR2 (germline): MDHEN, SYDVKM. CDR3 length equals 15 residues. The CDR3 loop reads CASSLAGGVRQPQHF. The CDR3 region has the DNA TGTGCCAGCAGTTTGGCAGGCGGGGTTCGACAGCCCCAGCATTTT.

The chain joins TRBV7-2 to TRBJ1-2, with a possible D match to TRBD1 (5 bases). The V and J ends lost 6 bases and 8 bases respectively, with 28 bases between them. The germline CDR1 and CDR2 sequences are SGHTA and FQGNSA. The CDR3 is 17 amino acids. The CDR3 spells CASSDSRGVVVTRGYTF. CDR3 DNA sequence: TGTGCCAGCAGTGATAGTAGAGGGGTGGTGGTGACGCGCGGCTACACCTTC. Together with reference TRBV7-2 and TRBJ1-2, the CDR3 gives the full variable domain: GAGVSQSPSNKVTEKGKDVELRCDPISGHTALYWYRQSLGQGLEFLIYFQGNSAPDKSGLPSDRFSAERTGGSVSTLTIQRTQQEDSAVYLCASSDSRGVVVTRGYTFGSGTRLTVV.